The clone carrying this T cell receptor beta chain was seen a handful of times. Its antigen is not known. Amplifying from RNA transcripts, the study obtained TCR beta CDR3 regions. A first-round RT-PCR used HTBI primers, followed by a second-round multiplex PCR. TCRdb analysed the multiplex PCR reads with MiXCR anew, one entry per CDR3 protein. The table has about 500,000 distinct CDR3 sequences, 35% to 40% seen once. These data originate in a study of Graves' ophthalmopathy and Graves' hyperthyroidism. Study details: If no ophthalmopathy appeared within 18 months of follow-up, hyperthyroidism was termed stable.

Eligible hyperthyroidism cases comprised new diagnoses of under 2 months' duration in individuals aged 18 to 65. Study results and caveats: Ophthalmopathy progression was predicted with approximately 68% sensitivity and 72% to 75% specificity. Classification of ophthalmopathy versus stable hyperthyroidism by a 13-signature model yielded 85% to 90% sensitivity and about 81% specificity.

This CDR3 is 15 amino acids long. The trim removed 6 bases at V and 0 bases at J, leaving 4 bases unmatched. Germline CDR1 and CDR2: LNHDA and SQIVND (reference sequence). This TCR was recovered from an adult man with Graves' hyperthyroidism. Input material: peripheral blood or thyroid tissue (not recorded which). The rearrangement uses TRBV19 and TRBJ1-4; TRBD1 aligns across 7 bases. The CDR3 DNA reads as TGTGCCAGTAGATTACAGGGGCCAACTAATGAAAAACTGTTTTTT. Protein sequence: CASRLQGPTNEKLFF.